This T cell receptor beta chain originates from a study of cytomegalovirus exposure and HLA in healthy donors. On the study more broadly: Roughly 85 million unique TCRs from HLA-typed donors were held in an early release of data.

Study-level findings and limits: Later analysis indicated greater clonal expansion among HLA-associated TCR beta chains than among equally common other chains. Across donors, sequencing depth was assumed by presence/absence analyses to be roughly uniform. Later work found most CMV-associated TCR beta chains apparently HLA-restricted.

This CDR3 contains 11 residues. V lost 0 bases, J lost 4 bases, and 4 bases lay in between. CDR1 and CDR2 from the germline V gene are GTSNPN and SVGIG (reference sequence). Primers included in the PCR were 60 Vbeta and 13 Jbeta primers. Clones were sequenced by immunoSEQ multiplex PCR, and TCRdb holds only the in-frame ones, with some missing. Of roughly 180,000 clones in the sample, 80% to 85% were seen once. Worth noting for this clone: Its specificity is unknown. This specimen includes other DNA sequences encoding the same CDR3.

The chain carries TRBV30 and TRBJ2-7; D unresolved. The clonotype was recovered from a woman aged 18-30 years in good health and CMV-seropositive. Sequenced material: PBMCs. CDR3 protein: CAWSVLYEQYF. In DNA form, the CDR3 reads TGTGCCTGGAGTGTACTATACGAGCAGTACTTC.